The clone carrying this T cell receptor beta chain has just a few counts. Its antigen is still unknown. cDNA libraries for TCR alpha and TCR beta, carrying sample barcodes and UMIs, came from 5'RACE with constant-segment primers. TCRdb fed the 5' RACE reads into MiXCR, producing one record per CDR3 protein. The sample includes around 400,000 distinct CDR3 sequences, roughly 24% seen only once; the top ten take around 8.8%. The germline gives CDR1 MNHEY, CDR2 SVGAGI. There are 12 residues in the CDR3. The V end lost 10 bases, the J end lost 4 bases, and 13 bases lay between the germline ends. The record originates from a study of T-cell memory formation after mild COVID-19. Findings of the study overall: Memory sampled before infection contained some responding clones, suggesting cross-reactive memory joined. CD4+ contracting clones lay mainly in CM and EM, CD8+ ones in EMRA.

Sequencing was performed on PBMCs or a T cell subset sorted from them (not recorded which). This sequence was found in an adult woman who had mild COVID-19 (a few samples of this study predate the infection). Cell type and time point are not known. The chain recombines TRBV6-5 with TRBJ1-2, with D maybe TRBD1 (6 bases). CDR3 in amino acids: CATRTASYGYTF. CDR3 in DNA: TGTGCCACTAGGACAGCCTCCTATGGCTACACCTTC.